This T cell receptor beta chain is drawn from a study of memory CD8 T cells in hepatitis C reinfection. The wider study: Between 55 and 20 weeks before reinfection detection, pre-reinfection samples were drawn.

Details on this clone: Its antigen is unknown.

TCRdb keeps only in-frame clones here, not all; method: immunoSEQ multiplex PCR. Of just over 50,000 clones listed, nearly 90% are singletons. Trimming cost V 4 bases and J 6 bases; bases outside gene matches: 3. This CDR3 is 13 amino acids long. CDR1 and CDR2 from the germline V gene are SGHTA and FQGTGA. Noted time point: pre-reinfection, 55 to 20 weeks before reinfection detection. No in vitro expansion preceded TCR sequencing of the sorted cells. Overall study findings and caveats: Conclusions on public clonotypes and secondary clearance were not definitive with five donors.

The specimen sequenced was naive CD8+ T cells sorted from blood. V usage is TRBV7-3 and J usage is TRBJ2-7; 10 bases match TRBD2. This receptor was taken from a man in his late teens or twenties with hepatitis C virus infection. This CDR3 reads CASSWSGGGEQYF. CDR3 coding DNA: TGTGCCAGCAGCTGGAGCGGGGGGGGCGAGCAGTACTTC.